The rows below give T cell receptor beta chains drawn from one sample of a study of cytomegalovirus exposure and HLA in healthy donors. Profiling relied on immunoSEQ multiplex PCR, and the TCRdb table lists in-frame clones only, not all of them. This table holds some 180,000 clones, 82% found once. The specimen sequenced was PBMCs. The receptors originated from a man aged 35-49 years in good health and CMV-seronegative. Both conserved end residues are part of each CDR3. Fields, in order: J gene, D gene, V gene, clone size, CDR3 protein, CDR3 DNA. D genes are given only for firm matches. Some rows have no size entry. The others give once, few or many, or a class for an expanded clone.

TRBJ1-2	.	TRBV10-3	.	CAISGGEDGYTF	TGTGCCATCAGTGGGGGGGAGGACGGCTACACCTTC
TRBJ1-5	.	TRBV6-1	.	CASSRGMGNQPQHF	TGTGCCAGCTCTCGGGGAATGGGCAATCAGCCCCAGCATTTT
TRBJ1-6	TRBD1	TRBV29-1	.	CSARDSNSPLHF	TGCAGCGCCAGGGACAGTAATTCACCCCTCCACTTT
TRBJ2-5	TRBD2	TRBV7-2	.	CASSLASSGGQETQYF	TGTGCCAGCAGCTTAGCGTCTAGCGGAGGACAAGAGACCCAGTACTTC
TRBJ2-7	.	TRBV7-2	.	CASSLDGGGPLEQYF	TGTGCCAGCAGCTTAGATGGGGGGGGGCCCCTCGAGCAGTACTTC
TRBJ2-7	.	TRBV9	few	CASSVTEPSYEQYF	TGTGCCAGCAGCGTAACGGAGCCGTCCTACGAGCAGTACTTC
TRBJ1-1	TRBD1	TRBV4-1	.	CASSQRGQTNTEAFF	TGCGCCAGCAGCCAGCGGGGACAGACGAACACTGAAGCTTTCTTT
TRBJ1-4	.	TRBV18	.	CASSSGQTTNEKLFF	TGTGCCAGCTCCTCCGGACAGACAACTAATGAAAAACTGTTTTTT
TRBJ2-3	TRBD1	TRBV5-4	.	CASSSGQGPGSDTQYF	TGTGCCAGCAGCTCCGGACAGGGGCCGGGCTCAGATACGCAGTATTTT
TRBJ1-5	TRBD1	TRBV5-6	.	CASSGGTGGNQPQHF	TGTGCCAGCAGCGGCGGGACAGGGGGCAATCAGCCCCAGCATTTT